Following are 5 T cell receptor beta chains from one sample sequenced in a study of blood T cell repertoires in COVID-19. Assay: immunoSEQ multiplex PCR; the TCRdb copy retains only in-frame clones and omits some. Of tens of thousands of clones listed, about 87% are singletons. The sample comprised peripheral blood. The receptors shown here come from an elderly woman with acute or convalescent COVID-19.

The chain has TRBV19 and TRBJ1-4; possible D gene TRBD1, 5 bases. The CDR3 extends over 16 amino acids. V dropped 5 bases and J dropped 8 bases, with 21 bases sitting between them. Germline-derived CDR1 and CDR2 are LNHDA and SQIVND (reference sequence). CDR3 region: CASSYGGKRGTEKLFF. Here the CDR3 DNA reads TGTGCCAGTAGTTACGGGGGGAAGCGGGGAACGGAAAAACTGTTTTTT.

This sequence joins TRBV6-5 and TRBJ1-1, with D perhaps matching TRBD1 (6 bases). The germline CDR1 and CDR2 sequences are MNHEY and SVGAGI. V gave up 6 bases and J gave up 3 bases, with 14 bases separating them. CDR3 length equals 14 residues. The CDR3 bases are TGTGCCAGCAGCGTGAGCAGGGGTGACACTGAAGCTTTCTTT. Residues: CASSVSRGDTEAFF.

The chain combines TRBV2 with TRBJ1-1; 7 bases are shared with TRBD1. Germline-derived CDR1 and CDR2 are SNHLY and FYNNEI. The CDR3 length is 15 residues. With 6 bases clipped from V and 1 base from J, the junction kept 8 bases outside the gene matches. CDR3 sequence: CASRHGDSRNTEAFF. In DNA, the CDR3 is TGTGCCAGCAGACACGGGGACAGCAGGAACACTGAAGCTTTCTTT.

The chain carries TRBV6-2 or TRBV6-3 and TRBJ1-1, with 9 bases that match TRBD1. With V trimmed by 0 bases and J by 0 bases, 8 bases remained unmatched. This CDR3 has 18 residues. In germline, CDR1 is MNHEY, CDR2 SVGEGT. The CDR3 DNA sequence: TGTGCCAGCAGTTACTCAGCGGACAGGGGAGGCATGAACACTGAAGCTTTCTTT. Protein product: CASSYSADRGGMNTEAFF.

The chain couples TRBV30 to TRBJ1-5, with D perhaps matching TRBD1 (6 bases). Germline V CDR1 and CDR2: GTSNPN, SVGIG (reference sequence). This CDR3 has 14 amino acids. V lost 0 bases and J lost 6, with 12 bases in between. CDR3 DNA sequence: TGTGCCTGGAGTGTAGGGGGACCTGGTCAGCCCCAGCATTTT. Protein: CAWSVGGPGQPQHF.